This TCR beta chain was sequenced in a study of blood T cells in healthy people across ages. A second about 6 to 11 cycle PCR used barcoded and J-beta primers. TCRdb re-analysed the 5' RACE reads in MiXCR, keeping a single row per CDR3 protein. Here the sample spans some 1.7 million distinct CDR3 sequences, 28% being singletons. Germline values: CDR1 SGHRS, CDR2 YFSETQ. The CDR3 totals 16 residues. V dropped 1 base and J dropped 4; count of bases not matched to a gene: 4. The rearrangement links TRBV5-1 to TRBJ2-5, with 13 bases lining up with TRBD2. Material for sequencing was blood. This clonotype was sampled from a woman aged 25 to 39 in good health. CDR3 nucleotide sequence: TGCGCCAGCAGCTTGCGGACTAGCGGGAGCGGAGAGACCCAGTACTTC. This translates into CASSLRTSGSGETQYF. Combining the CDR3 with reference TRBV5-1 and TRBJ2-5 gives the whole variable domain KAGVTQTPRYLIKTRGQQVTLSCSPISGHRSVSWYQQTPGQGLQFLFEYFSETQRNKGNFPGRFSGRQFSNSRSEMNVSTLELGDSALYLCASSLRTSGSGETQYFGPGTRLLVL.